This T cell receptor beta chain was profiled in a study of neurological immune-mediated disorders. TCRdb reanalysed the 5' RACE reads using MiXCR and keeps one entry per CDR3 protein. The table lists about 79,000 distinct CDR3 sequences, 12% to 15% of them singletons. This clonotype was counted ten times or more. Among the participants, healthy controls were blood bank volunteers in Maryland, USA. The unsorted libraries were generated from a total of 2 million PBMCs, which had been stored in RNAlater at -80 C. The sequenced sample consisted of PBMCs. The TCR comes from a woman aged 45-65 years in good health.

The CDR3 spells CASSFRTGAYEQYF. The CDR3 DNA is TGTGCCAGCAGTTTCAGGACAGGGGCCTACGAGCAGTACTTC. The chain uses TRBV12-3 or TRBV12-4 and TRBJ2-7; the match to TRBD1 covers 9 bases. This CDR3 is built from 14 residues. Trimming at V came to 3 bases and at J to 2 bases, leaving 2 bases not matched to a gene.